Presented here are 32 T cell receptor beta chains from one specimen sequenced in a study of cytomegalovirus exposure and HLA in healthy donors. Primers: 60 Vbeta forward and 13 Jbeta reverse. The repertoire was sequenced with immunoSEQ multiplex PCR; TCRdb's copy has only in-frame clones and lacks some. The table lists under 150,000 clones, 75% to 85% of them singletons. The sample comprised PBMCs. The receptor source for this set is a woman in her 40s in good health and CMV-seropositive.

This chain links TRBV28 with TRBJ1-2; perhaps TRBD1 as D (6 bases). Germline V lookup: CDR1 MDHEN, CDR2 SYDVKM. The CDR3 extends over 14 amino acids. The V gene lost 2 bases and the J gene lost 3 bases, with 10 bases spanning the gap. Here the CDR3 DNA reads TGTGCCAGCAGTTTAAACAGGGTCGACTATGGCTACACCTTC. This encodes CASSLNRVDYGYTF.

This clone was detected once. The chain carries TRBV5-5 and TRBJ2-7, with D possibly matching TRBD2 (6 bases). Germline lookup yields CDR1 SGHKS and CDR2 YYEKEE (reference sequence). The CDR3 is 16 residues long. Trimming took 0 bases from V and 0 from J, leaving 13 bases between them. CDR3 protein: CASSLDSGGNSYEQYF. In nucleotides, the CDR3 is TGTGCCAGCAGCTTGGACTCCGGGGGAAACTCCTACGAGCAGTACTTC.

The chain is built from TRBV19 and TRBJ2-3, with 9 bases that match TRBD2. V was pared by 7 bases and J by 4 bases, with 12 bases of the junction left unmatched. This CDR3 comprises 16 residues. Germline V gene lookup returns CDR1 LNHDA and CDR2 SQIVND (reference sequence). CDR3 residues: CASTSLLAGLSDTQYF. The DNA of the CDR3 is TGTGCCAGTACCAGCTTACTAGCGGGTTTATCAGATACGCAGTATTTT.

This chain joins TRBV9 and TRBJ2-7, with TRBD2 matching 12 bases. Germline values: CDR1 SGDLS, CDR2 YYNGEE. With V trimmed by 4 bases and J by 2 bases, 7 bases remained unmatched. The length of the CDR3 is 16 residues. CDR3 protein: CASSSSTSGRPYEQYF. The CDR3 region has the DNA TGTGCCAGCAGCTCCTCAACTAGCGGGAGGCCCTACGAGCAGTACTTC. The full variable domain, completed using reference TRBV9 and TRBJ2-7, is DSGVTQTPKHLITATGQRVTLRCSPRSGDLSVYWYQQSLDQGLQFLIQYYNGEERAKGNILERFSAQQFPDLHSELNLSSLELGDSALYFCASSSSTSGRPYEQYFGPGTRLTVT.

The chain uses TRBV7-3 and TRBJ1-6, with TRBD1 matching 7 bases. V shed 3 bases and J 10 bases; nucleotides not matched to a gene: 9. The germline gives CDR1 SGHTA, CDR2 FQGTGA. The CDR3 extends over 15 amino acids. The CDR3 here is CASSFTGAVGSPLHF. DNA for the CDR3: TGTGCCAGCAGCTTTACAGGGGCGGTAGGGTCACCCCTCCACTTT.

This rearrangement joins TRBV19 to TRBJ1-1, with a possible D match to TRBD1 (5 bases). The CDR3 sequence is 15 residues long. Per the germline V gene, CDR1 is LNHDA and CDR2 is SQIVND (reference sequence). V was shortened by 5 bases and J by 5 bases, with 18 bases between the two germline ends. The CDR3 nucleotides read TGTGCCAGTAGTTTGGGGGGAACCTCGGTGACTGAAGCTTTCTTT. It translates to CASSLGGTSVTEAFF.

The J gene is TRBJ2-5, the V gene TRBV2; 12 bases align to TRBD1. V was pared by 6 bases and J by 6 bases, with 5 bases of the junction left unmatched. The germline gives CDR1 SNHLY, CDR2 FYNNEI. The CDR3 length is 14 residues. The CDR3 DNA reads TGTGCCAGCAGGGGGGACAGGGGGCAAAAGACCCAGTACTTC. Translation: CASRGDRGQKTQYF.

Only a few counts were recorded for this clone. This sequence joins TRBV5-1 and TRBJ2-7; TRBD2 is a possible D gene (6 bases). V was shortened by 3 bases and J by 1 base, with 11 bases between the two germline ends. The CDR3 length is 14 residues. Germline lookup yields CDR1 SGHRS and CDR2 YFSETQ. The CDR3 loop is CASSSTGTSYEQYF. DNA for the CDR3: TGCGCCAGCAGCTCTACCGGGACTTCCTACGAGCAGTACTTC.

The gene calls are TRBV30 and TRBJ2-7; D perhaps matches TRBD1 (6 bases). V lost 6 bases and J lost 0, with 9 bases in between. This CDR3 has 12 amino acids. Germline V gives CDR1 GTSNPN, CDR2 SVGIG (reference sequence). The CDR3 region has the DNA TGTGCCTGTCTGGGGGCCTCCTACGAGCAGTACTTC. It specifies CACLGASYEQYF.

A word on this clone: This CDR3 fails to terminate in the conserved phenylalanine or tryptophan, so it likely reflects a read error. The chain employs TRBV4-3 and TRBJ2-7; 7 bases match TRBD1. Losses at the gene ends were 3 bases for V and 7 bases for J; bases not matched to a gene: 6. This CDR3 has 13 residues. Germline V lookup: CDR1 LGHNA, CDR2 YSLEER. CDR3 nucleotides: TGCGCCAGCAGCCAGCCGACAGGGAGAGAGCAGTACCTC. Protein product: CASSQPTGREQYL.

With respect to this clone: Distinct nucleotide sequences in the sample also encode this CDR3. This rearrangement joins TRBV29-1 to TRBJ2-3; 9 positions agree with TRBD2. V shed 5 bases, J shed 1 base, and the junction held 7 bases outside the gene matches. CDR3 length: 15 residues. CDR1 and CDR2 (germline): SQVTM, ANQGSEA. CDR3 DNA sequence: TGCAGCGTTTACCGAACTAGCGGGCGCACAGATACGCAGTATTTT. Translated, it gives CSVYRTSGRTDTQYF.

The CDR3 is CASSSGQGIRTEAFF. CDR3 DNA: TGTGCCAGCAGTTCCGGACAGGGTATCCGCACTGAAGCTTTCTTT. The gene calls are TRBV28 and TRBJ1-1, with TRBD1 matching 8 bases. The V gene's germline CDR1 is MDHEN and CDR2 SYDVKM. J lost 4 bases, V lost 4 bases, and 8 bases had no gene match. CDR3 length equals 15 residues. The complete variable domain, with remaining parts taken from reference TRBV28 and TRBJ1-1, reads DVKVTQSSRYLVKRTGEKVFLECVQDMDHENMFWYRQDPGLGLRLIYFSYDVKMKEKGDIPEGYSVSREKKERFSLILESASTNQTSMYLCASSSGQGIRTEAFFGQGTRLTVV.

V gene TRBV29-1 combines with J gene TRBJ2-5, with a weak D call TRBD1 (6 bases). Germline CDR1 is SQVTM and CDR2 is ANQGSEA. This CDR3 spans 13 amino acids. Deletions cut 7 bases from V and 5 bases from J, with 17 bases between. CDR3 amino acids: CSAAGVVGETQYF. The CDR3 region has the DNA TGCAGCGCCGCAGGGGTCGTGGGGGAGACCCAGTACTTC.

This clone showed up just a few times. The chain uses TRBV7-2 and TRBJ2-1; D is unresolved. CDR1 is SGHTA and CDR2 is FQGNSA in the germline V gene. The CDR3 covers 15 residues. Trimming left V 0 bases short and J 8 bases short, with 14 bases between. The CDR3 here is CASSLADDGWDEQFF. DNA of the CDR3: TGTGCCAGCAGCTTAGCGGATGACGGGTGGGATGAGCAGTTCTTC.

CDR3 sequence reads: CASSLRPGTSMSSYNEQFF. The CDR3 DNA follows: TGCGCCAGCAGCTTACGTCCCGGGACTAGCATGAGCTCCTACAATGAGCAGTTCTTC. The rearrangement uses TRBV5-1 and TRBJ2-1, with TRBD2 identical over 9 bases. V shed 2 bases and J 0 bases; nucleotides not matched to a gene: 12. The CDR3 spans 19 residues. The germline V gene encodes CDR1 SGHRS and CDR2 YFSETQ. The whole variable domain, remainder taken from reference TRBV5-1 and TRBJ2-1, is KAGVTQTPRYLIKTRGQQVTLSCSPISGHRSVSWYQQTPGQGLQFLFEYFSETQRNKGNFPGRFSGRQFSNSRSEMNVSTLELGDSALYLCASSLRPGTSMSSYNEQFFGPGTRLTVL.

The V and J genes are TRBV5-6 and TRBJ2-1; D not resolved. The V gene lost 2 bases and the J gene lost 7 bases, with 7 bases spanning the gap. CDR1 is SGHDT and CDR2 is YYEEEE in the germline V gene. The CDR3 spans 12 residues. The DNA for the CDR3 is TGTGCCAGCAGCTTCGGTGGTAATGAGCAGTTCTTC. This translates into CASSFGGNEQFF.

The CDR3 bases are TGCGCCAGCAGCGCAGGACAGAGCTCCTACGAGCAGTACTTC. As protein: CASSAGQSSYEQYF. The rearrangement uses TRBV5-1 and TRBJ2-7, with D tentatively TRBD1 (6 bases). The CDR3 sequence is 14 residues long. V was pared by 4 bases and J by 0 bases, with 11 bases between. From germline, CDR1 is SGHRS and CDR2 YFSETQ.

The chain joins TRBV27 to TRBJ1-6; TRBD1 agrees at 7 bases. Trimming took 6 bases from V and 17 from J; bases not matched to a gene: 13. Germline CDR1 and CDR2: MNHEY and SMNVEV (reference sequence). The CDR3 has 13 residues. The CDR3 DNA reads TGTGCCAGCAGCCCGAACCCCGGACAGGAAATCCACTTT. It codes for CASSPNPGQEIHF.

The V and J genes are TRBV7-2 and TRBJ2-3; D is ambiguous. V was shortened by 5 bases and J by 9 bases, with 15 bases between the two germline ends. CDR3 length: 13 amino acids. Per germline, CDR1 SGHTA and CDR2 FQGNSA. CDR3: CASSPPAETTQYF. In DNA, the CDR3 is TGTGCCAGCAGCCCCCCCGCCGAGACAACGCAGTATTTT.

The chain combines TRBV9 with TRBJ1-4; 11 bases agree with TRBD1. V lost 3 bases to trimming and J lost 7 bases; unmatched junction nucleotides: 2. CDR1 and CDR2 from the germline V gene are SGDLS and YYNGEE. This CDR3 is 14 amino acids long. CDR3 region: CASSGTGGFEKLFF. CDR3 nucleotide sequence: TGTGCCAGCAGCGGGACAGGGGGCTTTGAAAAACTGTTTTTT.

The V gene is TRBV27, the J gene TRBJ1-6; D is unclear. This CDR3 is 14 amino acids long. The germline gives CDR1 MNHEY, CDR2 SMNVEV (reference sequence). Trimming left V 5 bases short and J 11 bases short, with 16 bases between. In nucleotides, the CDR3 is TGTGCCAGCAGTCCAACTTCCGCGGGCGCACCCCTCCACTTT. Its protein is CASSPTSAGAPLHF.

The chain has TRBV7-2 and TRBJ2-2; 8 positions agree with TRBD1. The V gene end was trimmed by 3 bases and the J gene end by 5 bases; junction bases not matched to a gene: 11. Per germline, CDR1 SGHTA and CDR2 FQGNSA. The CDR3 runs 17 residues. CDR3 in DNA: TGTGCCAGCAGCTTCCTCCGGACAGGGAGACATACCGGGGAGCTGTTTTTT. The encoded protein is CASSFLRTGRHTGELFF.

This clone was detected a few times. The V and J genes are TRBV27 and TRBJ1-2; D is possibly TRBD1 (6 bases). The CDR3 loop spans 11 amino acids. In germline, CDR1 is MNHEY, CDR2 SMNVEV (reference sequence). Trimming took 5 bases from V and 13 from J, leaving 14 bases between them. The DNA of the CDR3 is TGTGCCAGCAGTCCCGGGAGGGGGATCACCTTC. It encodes CASSPGRGITF.

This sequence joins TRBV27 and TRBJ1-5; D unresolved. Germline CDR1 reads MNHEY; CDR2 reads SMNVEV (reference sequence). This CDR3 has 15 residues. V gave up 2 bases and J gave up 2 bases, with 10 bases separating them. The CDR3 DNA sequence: TGTGCCAGCAGTTTACCGCGGGAAGGCAATCAGCCCCAGCATTTT. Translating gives CASSLPREGNQPQHF.

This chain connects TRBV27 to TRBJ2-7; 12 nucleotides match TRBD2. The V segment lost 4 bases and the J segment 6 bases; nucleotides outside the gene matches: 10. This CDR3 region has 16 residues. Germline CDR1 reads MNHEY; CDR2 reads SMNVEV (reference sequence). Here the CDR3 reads CASSSFLAGGAREQYF. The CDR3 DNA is TGTGCCAGCAGTTCTTTCCTAGCGGGGGGGGCCCGCGAGCAGTACTTC.

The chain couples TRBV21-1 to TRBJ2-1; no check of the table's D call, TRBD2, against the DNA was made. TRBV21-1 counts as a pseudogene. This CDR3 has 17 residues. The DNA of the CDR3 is TGTGCCAGCAGCAAAGGACTAGCGGGAGACTCCTACAATGAGCAGTTCTTC. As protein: CASSKGLAGDSYNEQFF.

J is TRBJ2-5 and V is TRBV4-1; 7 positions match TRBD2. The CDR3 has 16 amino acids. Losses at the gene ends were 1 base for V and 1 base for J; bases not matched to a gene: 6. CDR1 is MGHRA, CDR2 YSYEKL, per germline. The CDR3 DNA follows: TGCGCCAGCAGCCAAGCGCTCCAGCGGGGCCAAGAGACCCAGTACTTC. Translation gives CASSQALQRGQETQYF.

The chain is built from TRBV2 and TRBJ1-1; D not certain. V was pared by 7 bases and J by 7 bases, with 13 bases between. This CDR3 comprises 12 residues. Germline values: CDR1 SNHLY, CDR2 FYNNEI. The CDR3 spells CASKRQDREAFF. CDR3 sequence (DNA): TGTGCCAGCAAGCGGCAGGACCGTGAAGCTTTCTTT.

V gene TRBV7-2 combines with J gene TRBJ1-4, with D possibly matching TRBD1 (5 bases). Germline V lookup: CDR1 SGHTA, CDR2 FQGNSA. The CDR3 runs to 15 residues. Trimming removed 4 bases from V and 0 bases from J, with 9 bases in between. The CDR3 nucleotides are TGTGCCAGCAGCTCGACAGCTCCAACTAATGAAAAACTGTTTTTT. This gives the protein CASSSTAPTNEKLFF.

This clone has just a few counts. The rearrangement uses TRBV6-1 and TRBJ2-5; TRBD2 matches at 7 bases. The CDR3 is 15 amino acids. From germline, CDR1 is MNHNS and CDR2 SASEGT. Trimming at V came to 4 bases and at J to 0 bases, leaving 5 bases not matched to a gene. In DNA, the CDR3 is TGTGCCAGCAGTGTAGAAGCGGGAAACCAAGAGACCCAGTACTTC. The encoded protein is CASSVEAGNQETQYF.

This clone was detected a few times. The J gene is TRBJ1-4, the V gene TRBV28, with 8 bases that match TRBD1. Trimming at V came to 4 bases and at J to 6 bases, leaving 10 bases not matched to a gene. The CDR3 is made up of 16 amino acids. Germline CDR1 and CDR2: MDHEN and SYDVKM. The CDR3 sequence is CASSSSDRARDEKLFF. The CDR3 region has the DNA TGTGCCAGCAGTTCCTCGGACAGGGCGAGAGATGAAAAACTGTTTTTT. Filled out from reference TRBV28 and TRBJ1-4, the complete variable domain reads DVKVTQSSRYLVKRTGEKVFLECVQDMDHENMFWYRQDPGLGLRLIYFSYDVKMKEKGDIPEGYSVSREKKERFSLILESASTNQTSMYLCASSSSDRARDEKLFFGSGTQLSVL.

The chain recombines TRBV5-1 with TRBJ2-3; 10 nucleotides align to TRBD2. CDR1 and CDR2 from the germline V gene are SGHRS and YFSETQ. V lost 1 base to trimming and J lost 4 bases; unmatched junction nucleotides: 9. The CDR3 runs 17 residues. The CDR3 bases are TGCGCCAGCAGCTTGCGGCTAGCGGGGGCCGGGGCAGATACGCAGTATTTT. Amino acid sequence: CASSLRLAGAGADTQYF.